This TCR beta chain was recorded in a study of blood T cell repertoires in COVID-19 (TCRdb year 2020). Background on the whole study: Samples covering the acute and convalescent phases of COVID-19 were provided by collaborators in the United States, Italy and Spain. The material from the prospective study consisted of cDNA or gDNA derived from T cells, B-cell-depleted T cells, or PBMCs. The dataset comprised deeply sampled blood TCRbeta repertoires from subjects exposed to, actively infected with, or recovered from COVID-19. The repertoires were made available in a free public database intended to serve as a resource for research on the immune response to SARS-CoV-2. The samples were drawn from two sources: the first 160 participants of the ongoing ImmuneRACE study, and 1,000 to 1,500 subjects contributed by 6 global collaborators. Nearly every sample came with metadata listing a de-identified subject ID, COVID-19 status, age in years and sex. Where available, HLA class I and class II types were obtained from metadata supplied by the sample provider rather than from assay-based typing.

In regard to this clone: Its target antigen remains unknown. No much larger clonotype is one base removed from it; base qualities were not supplied.

Beyond this particular receptor, the publication reports: How much clinical and demographic metadata was included differed by source and by participant, and the metadata was provided uncurated.

After removal of 1 base from V and 6 bases from J, the junction retains 3 bases not matched to a gene. From the germline V gene (reference sequence), CDR1 is SEHNR and CDR2 is FQNEAQ. The CDR3 starts with the cysteine, ends with the valine, and has 13 residues. CDR3 DNA only is kept here, 39 bases in frame from base 1. TCRbeta CDR3 regions were amplified from genomic DNA by means of the immunoSEQ Assay, a bias-controlled multiplex PCR. From the authors' description of their analysis: The number of nucleated cells in each sample was estimated from the amplification of reference gene primers within the assay. Sequence reads were collapsed and filtered to measure the absolute abundance of every unique TCRbeta CDR3 rearrangement. Productive Simpson clonality was computed per sample as the square root of Simpson's diversity index over productive rearrangements. Sourced from immuneACCESS, this table was stored by TCRdb with only in-frame sequences that have V and J called. A share of the clones is absent; for the studies checked, an unresolved V gene accounts for under half, and the remainder has no known explanation. D and trimming were read from the DNA, whereas the V and J calls and clone size are those reported in that table. The sample table lists roughly 260,000 clones, approximately 90% of them with a count of one. The top ten clonotypes cover approximately 4% of the sample.

Each collaborating institution followed its own protocols to collect whole blood in K2EDTA tubes. For TCRbeta analysis, collaborators shipped samples in one of three forms: frozen whole blood, isolated PBMCs, or DNA extracted from either of those sample types. What was sequenced was peripheral blood. The chain is assembled from TRBV7-9 and TRBJ2-7; TRBD1 lines up with 7 middle nucleotides. The source of this sequence is a woman in her forties with acute or convalescent COVID-19. In nucleotides, the sequence is TGTGCCAGCAGCTTAGAGGGGGCAAGCGAGCAGTACGTC. The encoded protein is CASSLEGASEQYV.